These 5 T cell receptor beta chains came from one sample sequenced in a study of T cell changes during pregnancy in multiple sclerosis. Data came from immunoSEQ multiplex PCR; TCRdb stores just in-frame clones and leaves some out. The sample lists 40,000 or so clones, roughly nine tenths occurring once. The sample in question was peripheral blood, obtained in the third trimester of pregnancy. The receptors originated from a female donor in good health, enrolled as a control in a pregnancy study.

The chain carries TRBV9 and TRBJ1-6; 8 nucleotides match TRBD1. The CDR3 runs 15 residues. The ends lost 3 bases at V and 7 bases at J; junction bases unmatched: 6. Germline V gene data show CDR1 as SGDLS and CDR2 as YYNGEE. The CDR3 DNA reads as TGTGCCAGCAGCGAGCGGACAGGGAGAAATTCACCCCTCCACTTT. Translating it yields CASSERTGRNSPLHF.

On this clone: The identical CDR3 is also encoded by other nucleotide sequences in the sample. V and J are TRBV6-5 and TRBJ2-7; a weak D match, TRBD2 (5 bases). Germline V gene lookup returns CDR1 MNHEY and CDR2 SVGAGI. CDR3 size: 15 residues. The ends were cut back, 0 bases at V and 2 bases at J, with 11 bases in the middle. The CDR3 loop reads CASSYSSGIPYEQYF. Written as DNA, the CDR3 is TGTGCCAGCAGTTACTCGTCCGGGATACCCTACGAGCAGTACTTC.

The CDR3 sequence is CAIRFSGENTDTQYF. CDR3 coding DNA: TGTGCCATCAGGTTCTCGGGGGAGAACACAGATACGCAGTATTTT. The gene calls are TRBV10-3 and TRBJ2-3; D might be TRBD2 (6 bases). V gave up 6 bases and J gave up 2 bases, with 15 bases separating them. The germline CDR1 and CDR2 sequences are ENHRY and SYGVKD. This CDR3 comprises 15 residues.

J is TRBJ1-1 and V is TRBV27; 10 bases match TRBD1. Per germline, CDR1 MNHEY and CDR2 SMNVEV (reference sequence). V shed 5 bases, J shed 5 bases, and the junction held 8 bases outside the gene matches. The CDR3 totals 15 residues. CDR3 region: CASSPDRGLRTEAFF. CDR3 in DNA: TGTGCCAGCAGTCCCGACAGGGGGCTGCGGACTGAAGCTTTCTTT.

This chain links TRBV6-5 with TRBJ1-1; D uncertain. Looked up from germline, CDR1 is MNHEY and CDR2 is SVGAGI. The CDR3 covers 14 residues. Trimming shortened V by 0 bases and J by 1 base, and 6 bases separated the two germline ends. The CDR3 sequence is CASSYSRQNTEAFF. DNA of the CDR3: TGTGCCAGCAGTTACTCGAGGCAGAACACTGAAGCTTTCTTT.